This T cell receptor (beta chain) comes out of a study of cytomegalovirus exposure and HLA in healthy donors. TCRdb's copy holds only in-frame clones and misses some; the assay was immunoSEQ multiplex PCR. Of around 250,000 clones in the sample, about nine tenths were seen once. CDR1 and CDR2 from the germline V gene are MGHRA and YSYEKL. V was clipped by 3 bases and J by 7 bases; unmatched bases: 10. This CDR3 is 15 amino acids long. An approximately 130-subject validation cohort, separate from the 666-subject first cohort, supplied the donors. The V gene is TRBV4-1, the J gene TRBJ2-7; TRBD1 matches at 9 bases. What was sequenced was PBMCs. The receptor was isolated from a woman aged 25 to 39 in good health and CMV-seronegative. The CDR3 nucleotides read TGCGCCAGCAGCCAGATACAGGGGGCGAATCGGGAGCAGTACTTC. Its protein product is CASSQIQGANREQYF.